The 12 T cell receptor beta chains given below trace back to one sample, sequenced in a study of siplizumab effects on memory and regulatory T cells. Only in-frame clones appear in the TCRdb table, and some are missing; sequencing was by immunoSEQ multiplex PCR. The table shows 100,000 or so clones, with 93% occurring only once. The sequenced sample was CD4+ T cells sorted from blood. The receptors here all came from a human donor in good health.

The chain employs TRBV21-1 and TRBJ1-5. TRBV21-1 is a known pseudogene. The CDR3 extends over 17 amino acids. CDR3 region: CASSKVKEGLGNQPQHF. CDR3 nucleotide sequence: TGTGCCAGCAGCAAAGTTAAGGAGGGGCTGGGCAATCAGCCCCAGCATTTT.

The CDR3 sequence: CASSLLFRDRGGQGANVLTF. The CDR3 nucleotides read TGTGCCAGCAGTTTATTGTTCCGGGACAGGGGGGGGCAGGGGGCCAACGTCCTGACTTTC. The chain joins TRBV27 to TRBJ2-6, with 11 nucleotides matching TRBD1. The J segment lost 4 bases and the V segment lost 1 base, leaving 12 bases of the junction unmatched. CDR1 is MNHEY and CDR2 is SMNVEV in the germline V gene (reference sequence). The CDR3 sequence is 20 residues long.

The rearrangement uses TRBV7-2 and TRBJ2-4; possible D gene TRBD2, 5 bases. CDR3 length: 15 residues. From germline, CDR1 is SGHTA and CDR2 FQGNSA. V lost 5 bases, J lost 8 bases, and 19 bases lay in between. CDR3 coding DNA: TGTGCCAGCAGCACGGGGTCTAGCATCGCGCACATTCAGTACTTC. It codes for CASSTGSSIAHIQYF.

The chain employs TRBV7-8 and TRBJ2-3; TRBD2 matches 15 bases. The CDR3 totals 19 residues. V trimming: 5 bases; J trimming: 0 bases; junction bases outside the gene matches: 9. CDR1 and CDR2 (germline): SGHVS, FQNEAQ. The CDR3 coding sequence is TGTGCCAGCAGCGGATACGGGACTAGCGGGGGGCGGAGCACAGATACGCAGTATTTT. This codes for CASSGYGTSGGRSTDTQYF.

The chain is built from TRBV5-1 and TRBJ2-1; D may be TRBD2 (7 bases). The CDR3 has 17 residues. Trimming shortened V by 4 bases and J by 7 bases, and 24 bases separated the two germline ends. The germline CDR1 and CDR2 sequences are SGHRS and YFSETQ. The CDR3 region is CASSPRGAREMGNEQFF. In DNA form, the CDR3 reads TGCGCCAGCAGCCCCCGGGGGGCGCGGGAGATGGGAAATGAGCAGTTCTTC. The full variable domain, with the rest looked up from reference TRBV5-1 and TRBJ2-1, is KAGVTQTPRYLIKTRGQQVTLSCSPISGHRSVSWYQQTPGQGLQFLFEYFSETQRNKGNFPGRFSGRQFSNSRSEMNVSTLELGDSALYLCASSPRGAREMGNEQFFGPGTRLTVL.

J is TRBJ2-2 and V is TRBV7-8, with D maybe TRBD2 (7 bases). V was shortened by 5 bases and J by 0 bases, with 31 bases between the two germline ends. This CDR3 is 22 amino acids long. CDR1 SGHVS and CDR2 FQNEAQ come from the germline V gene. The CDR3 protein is CASSAVARGGTVLPSNTGELFF. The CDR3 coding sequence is TGTGCCAGCAGCGCAGTCGCTAGGGGGGGGACCGTTTTACCATCGAACACCGGGGAGCTGTTTTTT.

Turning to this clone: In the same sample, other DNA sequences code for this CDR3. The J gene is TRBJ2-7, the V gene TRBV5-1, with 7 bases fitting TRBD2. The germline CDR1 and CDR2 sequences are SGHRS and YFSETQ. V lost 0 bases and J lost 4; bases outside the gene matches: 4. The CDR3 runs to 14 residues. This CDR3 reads CASSLARGTYEQYF. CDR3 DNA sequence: TGCGCCAGCAGCTTGGCGCGGGGGACGTACGAGCAGTACTTC.

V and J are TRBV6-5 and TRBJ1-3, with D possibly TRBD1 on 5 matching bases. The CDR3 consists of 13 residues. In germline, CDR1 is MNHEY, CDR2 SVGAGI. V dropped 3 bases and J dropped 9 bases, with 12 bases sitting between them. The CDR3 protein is CASSYRQGGTIYF. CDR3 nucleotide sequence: TGTGCCAGCAGTTATCGGCAGGGTGGCACCATATATTTT.

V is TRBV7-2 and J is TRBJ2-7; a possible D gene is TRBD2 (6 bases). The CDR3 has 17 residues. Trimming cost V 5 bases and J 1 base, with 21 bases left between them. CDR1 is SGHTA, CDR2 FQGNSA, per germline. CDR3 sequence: CASSVIAVSGSSYEQYF. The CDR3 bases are TGTGCCAGCAGCGTCATCGCCGTTAGCGGCTCTTCCTACGAGCAGTACTTC.

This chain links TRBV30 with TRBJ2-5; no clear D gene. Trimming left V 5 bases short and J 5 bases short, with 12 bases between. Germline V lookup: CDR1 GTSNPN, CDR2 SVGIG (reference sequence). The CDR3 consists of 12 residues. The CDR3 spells CAWGEAWETQYF. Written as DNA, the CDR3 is TGTGCCTGGGGGGAAGCATGGGAGACCCAGTACTTC.

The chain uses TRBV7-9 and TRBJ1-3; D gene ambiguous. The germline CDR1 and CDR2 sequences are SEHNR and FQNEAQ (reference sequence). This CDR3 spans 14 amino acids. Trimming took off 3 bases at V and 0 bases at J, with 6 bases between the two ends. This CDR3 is CASSLYHSGNTIYF. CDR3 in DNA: TGTGCCAGCAGCTTGTACCACTCTGGAAACACCATATATTTT.

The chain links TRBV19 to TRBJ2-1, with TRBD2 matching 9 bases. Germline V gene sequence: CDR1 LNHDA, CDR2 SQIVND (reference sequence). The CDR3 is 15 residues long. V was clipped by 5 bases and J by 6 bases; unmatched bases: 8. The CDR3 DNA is TGTGCCAGTAGTGGGCCAGCGGGAGGATCCAATGAGCAGTTCTTC. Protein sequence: CASSGPAGGSNEQFF.